These T cell receptor beta chains were read from a single sample in a study of shared clonotypes between healthy human individuals. Method: immunoSEQ multiplex PCR; TCRdb's copy keeps in-frame clones and lacks some. This sample has around 2.3 million clones, with 90% to 97% found just once. The sequencing sample was made of naive CD4+ T cells sorted from blood. The receptors derive from a young man in good health. The CDR3 runs from the conserved cysteine through the conserved F or W. Fields, in order: J gene, clone size, V gene, CDR3 length, D gene, CDR3 DNA, CDR3 protein. The D gene is left open where the match is weak. Clone sizes are given selectively: once, few, many, or a class where the clone is expanded.

TRBJ2-7	.	TRBV28	13	.	TGTGCCAGCAGTTACAGCGGAACCCAGAAGCAGTACTTC	CASSYSGTQKQYF
TRBJ2-3	.	TRBV10-1	13	.	TGCGCCAGCAGTGGAGGGGGCACAGATACGCAGTATTTT	CASSGGGTDTQYF
TRBJ2-1	.	TRBV7-7	14	.	TGTGCTAGCAGCTTAGGGTCGACAGTATCAGAGCAGTTCTTC	CASSLGSTVSEQFF
TRBJ1-1	.	TRBV30	13	TRBD1	TGTGCCTGGAGTACAGGGGTTGGCACTGAAGCTTTCTTT	CAWSTGVGTEAFF
TRBJ2-7	.	TRBV6-1	13	.	TGTGCCAGCAGGACCCAGGGGATACACGAGCAGTACTTC	CASRTQGIHEQYF
TRBJ2-5	.	TRBV5-1	16	.	TGCGCCAGCAGCCCCGTTGGGGGAATGGTCCCAGAGACCCAGTACTTC	CASSPVGGMVPETQYF
TRBJ1-5	.	TRBV5-6	16	TRBD1	TGTGCCAGCAGCACCGGGACAGGGGGTTTCAATCAGCCCCAGCATTTT	CASSTGTGGFNQPQHF
TRBJ1-6	.	TRBV27	16	.	TGTGCCAGCAGTCCCCGAAGGACAGAAGCTAATTCACCCCTCCACTTT	CASSPRRTEANSPLHF
TRBJ1-2	once	TRBV18	13	.	TGTGCCAGCTCACCGGGGCAGGGATATGGCTACACCTTC	CASSPGQGYGYTF
TRBJ1-2	.	TRBV5-1	16	TRBD1	TGCGCCAGCAGCACGAGGACAGGGGGGAGTAACTATGGCTACACCTTC	CASSTRTGGSNYGYTF
TRBJ2-5	.	TRBV5-5	13	.	TGTGCCAGCAGAGACACAGGGTCGGAGACCCAGTACTTC	CASRDTGSETQYF
TRBJ1-1	once	TRBV7-9	14	TRBD1	TGTGCCAGCAGCTTAGGGGGGACAGTAGAAGGCGCTTTCTTT	CASSLGGTVEGAFF
TRBJ2-7	.	TRBV30	15	TRBD2	TGTGCCTGGAGCCAGGGAGGGGTTAGCTCCTACGAGCAGTACTTC	CAWSQGGVSSYEQYF
TRBJ2-2	.	TRBV29-1	14	TRBD1	TGCAGCGTTGACCAGGGGGCCAACACCGGGGAGCTGTTTTTT	CSVDQGANTGELFF
TRBJ2-3	.	TRBV9	15	.	TGTGCCAGCAGCGACCTGGAGGCTAGCACAGATACGCAGTATTTT	CASSDLEASTDTQYF
TRBJ1-4	.	TRBV30	11	.	TGTGCCTGCCCCAGGGAAGAAAAACTGTTTTTT	CACPREEKLFF
TRBJ1-6	.	TRBV28	12	.	TGTGCCAGCAGTACTGGCGGGGTCCCCCTCCACTTT	CASSTGGVPLHF
TRBJ1-1	.	TRBV5-1	16	.	TGCGCCAGCAGCACGACCGGGACGGGGGTTTTGGCTGAAGCTTTCTTT	CASSTTGTGVLAEAFF
TRBJ2-1	.	TRBV27	17	.	TGTGCCAGCAGTGGGGGTCAGGGGTGGGCCTCCTACAATGAGCAGTTCTTC	CASSGGQGWASYNEQFF
TRBJ2-2	.	TRBV7-3	16	TRBD1	TGTGCCAGCAGCTTCAGGACAGGGCATCAAACCGGGGAGCTGTTTTTT	CASSFRTGHQTGELFF
TRBJ2-1	.	TRBV28	16	.	TGTGCCAGCAGTTTGAACGGCGGGAAGGGGGGCGATGAGCAGTTCTTC	CASSLNGGKGGDEQFF
TRBJ1-2	.	TRBV5-1	13	TRBD1	TGCGCCAGCAGCATTCGACAGGGGGGCGACTACACCTTC	CASSIRQGGDYTF
TRBJ2-5	.	TRBV14	11	.	TGTGCCAGCAGCCTCGGGGAGACCCAGTACTTC	CASSLGETQYF
TRBJ2-1	.	TRBV7-2	14	.	TGTGCCAGCAGCTTAGTTTTAGCGGACAATGAGCAGTTCTTC	CASSLVLADNEQFF
TRBJ1-1	.	TRBV6-5	16	.	TGTGCCAGCAGTTACTCTCGGAGACCCATGAACACTGAAGCTTTCTTT	CASSYSRRPMNTEAFF
TRBJ2-5	.	TRBV19	13	.	TGTGCCAGTAGCCCTTGGGGGCAAGAGACCCAGTACTTC	CASSPWGQETQYF
TRBJ1-4	.	TRBV2	13	.	TGTGCCAGCAGTGTAAATGGTGGGGAAAAACTGTTTTTT	CASSVNGGEKLFF
TRBJ2-7	.	TRBV5-1	16	TRBD1	TGCGCCAGCAGCTTGGGGGGACAGGGAAAATCCTACGAGCAGTACTTC	CASSLGGQGKSYEQYF
TRBJ2-1	.	TRBV4-3	13	.	TGCGCCAGCAGCCAAGGCTTACGCGGCGAGCAGTTCTTC	CASSQGLRGEQFF
TRBJ2-7	.	TRBV25-1	14	.	TGTGCCAGCAGTGAATTAGGCGCCCCGGGGGAGCAGTACTTC	CASSELGAPGEQYF
TRBJ1-2	.	TRBV20-1	11	.	TGCAGTGCTAGAATTCCGGATGGCTACACCTTC	CSARIPDGYTF
TRBJ2-1	.	TRBV6-5	14	TRBD2	TGTGCCAGCTACGCGGGGGGGCGATACAATGAGCAGTTCTTC	CASYAGGRYNEQFF
TRBJ1-5	.	TRBV19	18	.	TGTGCCAGTAGTATTGTATTCGGACTAAAATATAGCAATCAGCCCCAGCATTTT	CASSIVFGLKYSNQPQHF
TRBJ1-1	.	TRBV5-4	15	.	TGTGCCAGCAGCTTGGAGGGCAGGGGAGCGTCTGAAGCTTTCTTT	CASSLEGRGASEAFF
TRBJ1-1	.	TRBV5-1	14	.	TGCGCCAGCAGTTCGATTGGTAAAGACACTGAAGCTTTCTTT	CASSSIGKDTEAFF
TRBJ2-1	once	TRBV7-9	15	.	TGTGCCAGCAGCTTCTTAGGAGGGGGCCTCAATGAGCAGTTCTTC	CASSFLGGGLNEQFF
TRBJ1-5	.	TRBV6-1	14	.	TGTGCCAGCAATACGGACGTTAGCAATCAGCCCCAGCATTTT	CASNTDVSNQPQHF
TRBJ1-6	.	TRBV2	13	TRBD1	TGTGCCAGCACGGGACAGGGAAATTCACCCCTCCACTTT	CASTGQGNSPLHF
TRBJ1-1	.	TRBV11-2	14	.	TGTGCCAGCAGCATCAGACAGATGAACACTGAAGCTTTCTTT	CASSIRQMNTEAFF
TRBJ2-7	.	TRBV7-2	15	.	TGTGCCAGCAGCTTAGGGCTAGCGCTCTCCTACGAGCAGTACTTC	CASSLGLALSYEQYF
TRBJ2-7	.	TRBV25-1	12	.	TGTGCCAGCAGTGAATCAACAGGGTCTCAGTACTTC	CASSESTGSQYF
TRBJ1-6	.	TRBV27	14	.	TGTGCCAGCAGTTTCCGGGGTGGAAATTCACCCCTCCACTTT	CASSFRGGNSPLHF
TRBJ2-1	.	TRBV6-1	13	.	TGTGCCAGCAGTGCCTTCTCCGCCAATGAGCAGTTCTTC	CASSAFSANEQFF
TRBJ2-1	.	TRBV4-1	16	TRBD2	TGCGCCAGCAGCCAAGATCTTAGCGGGAGAAGGAATGAGCAGTTCTTC	CASSQDLSGRRNEQFF
TRBJ1-1	once	TRBV5-4	14	.	TGTGCCAGCAGCTTACAGGGCCGGGGGACTGAAGCTTTCTTT	CASSLQGRGTEAFF
TRBJ1-1	.	TRBV7-6	14	.	TGTGCCAGCAGCTTAAAACGGGAGAACACTGAAGCTTTCTTT	CASSLKRENTEAFF
TRBJ1-6	.	TRBV6-4	19	.	TGTGCCAGCAGTGACGGGATTTTGAGGGGTGTCCTACTTAATTCACCCCTCCACTTT	CASSDGILRGVLLNSPLHF
TRBJ2-2	.	TRBV7-8	15	.	TGTGCCAGCAGCTTCGCAACAGGAGGGACCGGGGAGCTGTTTTTT	CASSFATGGTGELFF
TRBJ2-4	.	TRBV18	14	TRBD1	TGTGCCAGCTCACCGGGACAGGGAGGAAACATTCAGTACTTC	CASSPGQGGNIQYF
TRBJ1-1	.	TRBV29-1	12	.	TGCAGCGTAAAGGGGGGGAACACTGAAGCTTTCTTT	CSVKGGNTEAFF
TRBJ2-2	.	TRBV28	11	TRBD1	TGTGCCAGCAGACAGGGGGGGGAGCTGTTTTTT	CASRQGGELFF
TRBJ2-3	.	TRBV6-1	14	TRBD1	TGTGCCAGCACGGGACAGGGGACCACAGATACGCAGTATTTT	CASTGQGTTDTQYF
TRBJ2-1	.	TRBV14	11	.	TGTGCCAGCAGCCAACACAATGAGCAGTTCTTC	CASSQHNEQFF
TRBJ2-3	.	TRBV7-9	15	.	TGTGCCAGCAGCTTAGCACAGGGTGGAACAGATACGCAGTATTTT	CASSLAQGGTDTQYF